The 7 T cell receptor beta chains listed next were all sequenced from one sample in a study of T cell responses to AZD1222 COVID-19 vaccine. Method: immunoSEQ multiplex PCR; TCRdb's copy keeps in-frame clones and lacks some. The repertoire consists of around 270,000 clones, with around 92% occurring once and the leading ten covering less than 0.65%. This material consisted of peripheral blood, taken 28 days after the second AZD1222 dose. Receptor source: an adult who received the AZD1222 COVID-19 vaccine.

A remark on this clone: This sample includes further DNA sequences coding for the same CDR3. The rearrangement links TRBV11-3 to TRBJ2-1; D could derive from TRBD1 or TRBD2 (5 bases each). Per the germline V gene, CDR1 is SGHNT and CDR2 is YENEEA. Deletions cut 1 base from V and 2 bases from J, with 6 bases between. The CDR3 extends over 14 amino acids. As DNA, the CDR3 is TGTGCCAGCAGCTTAGGGGGGACCTACAATGAGCAGTTCTTC. Protein sequence: CASSLGGTYNEQFF.

The V call is TRBV7-9, the J call TRBJ2-1, with 7 bases lining up with TRBD2. This CDR3 comprises 15 residues. The V gene end was trimmed by 2 bases and the J gene end by 7 bases; junction bases not matched to a gene: 8. Germline assignment: CDR1 SEHNR and CDR2 FQNEAQ (reference sequence). The CDR3 coding sequence is TGTGCCAGCAGCTTAAGTGCTAGCGGCTCTAATGAGCAGTTCTTC. Residues: CASSLSASGSNEQFF.

The rearrangement joins TRBV25-1 to TRBJ1-3, with TRBD1 matching over 9 bases. The CDR3 has 18 residues. The germline gives CDR1 MGHDK, CDR2 SYGVNS. V lost 1 base, J lost 4 bases, and 11 bases stayed unmatched. CDR3 DNA: TGTGCCAGCAGTGAATTTATCCAGGGACAGGGAGAGGGAAACACCATATATTTT. Its protein product is CASSEFIQGQGEGNTIYF.

V gene TRBV5-1 combines with J gene TRBJ1-5; TRBD1 is a possible D gene (6 bases). V lost 2 bases, J lost 2 bases, and 8 bases lay in between. The CDR3 length is 14 residues. CDR1 SGHRS and CDR2 YFSETQ come from the germline V gene. The CDR3 here is CASSFAGGNQPQHF. CDR3 DNA: TGCGCCAGCAGCTTTGCAGGGGGCAATCAGCCCCAGCATTTT.

The J gene is TRBJ1-1, the V gene TRBV9; D perhaps matches TRBD1 (5 bases). Trimming took off 0 bases at V and 0 bases at J, with 12 bases between the two ends. This CDR3 comprises 16 residues. CDR1 and CDR2 (germline): SGDLS, YYNGEE. CDR3 DNA sequence: TGTGCCAGCAGCGTAGAGGGGACTACTATGAACACTGAAGCTTTCTTT. This sequence encodes CASSVEGTTMNTEAFF.

The chain has TRBV5-4 and TRBJ1-3, with D possibly matching TRBD1 (6 bases). Germline assignment: CDR1 SGHNT and CDR2 YYREEE (reference sequence). The V end lost 4 bases, the J end lost 0 bases, and 14 bases lay between the germline ends. The CDR3 has 16 amino acids. CDR3 bases: TGTGCCAGCAGCGCGGACAGTGCATTCTCTGGAAACACCATATATTTT. Protein sequence: CASSADSAFSGNTIYF.

The CDR3 bases are TGTGCCAGCAGCTTGGGCAGGGGTCGTGAAAAACTGTTTTTT. Amino acids: CASSLGRGREKLFF. The rearrangement uses TRBV5-6 and TRBJ1-4; maybe TRBD1 (6 bases). Germline CDR1 is SGHDT and CDR2 is YYEEEE. With 0 bases removed from V and 7 bases from J, the gap between germline ends came to 10 bases. The CDR3 contains 14 residues.